Described below is a single T cell receptor beta chain sequence and its context. This record comes from a study of blood T cell repertoires in COVID-19. Across the whole study: From T cells, B-cell-depleted T cells, or PBMCs came the material, which was cDNA or gDNA.

This CDR3 has 17 amino acids. Trimming removed 4 bases from V and 1 base from J, with 17 bases in between. The germline CDR1 and CDR2 sequences are MDHEN and SYDVKM. TCRdb's copy holds only in-frame clones and misses some; the assay was immunoSEQ multiplex PCR. The top ten clones hold roughly a sixth of a sample with over 150,000 clones, about 88% of them seen once. One Seattle source followed patients from active infection through their disease course. The V gene is TRBV28, the J gene TRBJ1-3; possibly TRBD1 for D (6 bases). Specimen: peripheral blood. The TCR sequence derives from a man aged 50-59 years with COVID-19, enrolled during active disease. CDR3 residues: CASSSLQGAGSGNTIYF. The CDR3 DNA reads as TGTGCCAGCAGTTCCCTACAGGGTGCTGGTTCTGGAAACACCATATATTTT.